Following are 32 T cell receptor beta chains from one sample sequenced in a study of PD-L1 blockade in urothelial cancer. Using immunoSEQ multiplex PCR, the repertoire was profiled, and TCRdb retains in-frame clones only, with some absent. Of more than 50,000 clones in the sample, 81% were seen once. Time point reported: pretreatment peripheral blood. Sequences were derived from PBMCs, sampled around atezolizumab (anti-PD-L1) treatment. These receptors all come from a man between 65 and 85 years old with urothelial cancer.

V gene TRBV7-2 combines with J gene TRBJ2-3; 9 positions match TRBD2. Germline V CDR1 and CDR2: SGHTA, FQGNSA. Trimming cost V 8 bases and J 4 bases; bases outside gene matches: 4. CDR3 length: 13 amino acids. The CDR3 sequence is CASCGRASDTQYF. CDR3 coding DNA: TGTGCCAGCTGCGGGAGGGCCTCAGATACGCAGTATTTT.

This rearrangement joins TRBV19 to TRBJ2-6, with D possibly matching TRBD1 (6 bases). Germline CDR1 and CDR2: LNHDA and SQIVND (reference sequence). V dropped 8 bases and J dropped 2 bases, with 19 bases sitting between them. The CDR3 spans 17 residues. DNA of the CDR3: TGTGCCAGTGATACAGGGTACCTCGGAGCTGGGGCCAACGTCCTGACTTTC. Its translation: CASDTGYLGAGANVLTF.

On this clone: One end of the junction fails to match germline, which may point to a read error. V and J are TRBV7-7 and TRBJ2-1; 12 bases line up with TRBD2. Germline CDR1 reads SSHAT; CDR2 reads FNYEAQ (reference sequence). The CDR3 is 17 residues long. CDR3 region: CASSLPRLAGDYNEQFF. The CDR3 nucleotides are TGTGCTAGCAGCCTTCCCCGACTAGCGGGGGACTACAATGAGCAGTTCTTC.

The gene calls are TRBV5-4 and TRBJ2-1, with 14 nucleotides matching TRBD2. J was trimmed by 1 base and V by 4 bases; bases with no gene match: 10. Germline assignment: CDR1 SGHNT and CDR2 YYREEE (reference sequence). The CDR3 loop spans 19 amino acids. The CDR3 DNA reads as TGTGCCAGCAGCCAGAGACTAGCGGGAGGGAAAGAGTCCTACAATGAGCAGTTCTTC. Protein sequence: CASSQRLAGGKESYNEQFF.

The J gene is TRBJ2-3, the V gene TRBV10-3, with 11 bases matching TRBD2. CDR1 and CDR2 from the germline V gene are ENHRY and SYGVKD. V shed 0 bases, J shed 9 bases, and the junction held 11 bases outside the gene matches. This CDR3 comprises 17 residues. The CDR3 sequence: CAISESSSGRTSGTQYF. CDR3 nucleotides: TGTGCCATCAGTGAGTCGTCTAGCGGGAGGACGAGCGGGACGCAGTATTTT.

The V and J genes are TRBV4-2 and TRBJ1-1; 9 bases are shared with TRBD1. The V segment lost 8 bases and the J segment 5 bases; nucleotides outside the gene matches: 15. There are 16 residues in the CDR3. The germline V gene has CDR1 LGHNA and CDR2 YNFKEQ. The CDR3 loop is CASLPGQGDLGTEAFF. The CDR3 nucleotides read TGTGCCAGCTTGCCGGGACAGGGAGATCTAGGGACTGAAGCTTTCTTT.

V and J are TRBV19 and TRBJ1-3; the D is unclear. Per germline, CDR1 LNHDA and CDR2 SQIVND (reference sequence). The CDR3 has 14 residues. Trimming took off 4 bases at V and 4 bases at J, with 11 bases between the two ends. The CDR3 loop is CASSTTGVGNTIYF. The CDR3 region has the DNA TGTGCCAGTAGTACCACCGGGGTAGGAAACACCATATATTTT.

This clone has only a few counts. The rearrangement joins TRBV9 to TRBJ2-1, with 8 positions matching TRBD2. V shed 0 bases and J 6 bases; nucleotides not matched to a gene: 2. The CDR3 runs to 14 residues. Germline V gives CDR1 SGDLS, CDR2 YYNGEE. The CDR3, as DNA: TGTGCCAGCAGCGTAGATGGGACTAGCAATGAGCAGTTCTTC. It is translated as CASSVDGTSNEQFF.

The chain has TRBV29-1 and TRBJ2-3; perhaps TRBD2 as D (7 bases). This CDR3 comprises 12 residues. The germline V and J ends were trimmed by 6 bases and 3 bases, with 10 bases remaining between them. Germline CDR1 SQVTM, CDR2 ANQGSEA. In DNA, the CDR3 is TGCAGCGTAAGGGGGGGTACAGATACGCAGTATTTT. Translated, it gives CSVRGGTDTQYF.

V gene TRBV9 combines with J gene TRBJ1-3; 7 bases match TRBD1. The CDR3 spans 16 residues. Germline CDR1 SGDLS, CDR2 YYNGEE. With V trimmed by 3 bases and J by 0 bases, 6 bases remained unmatched. The CDR3 nucleotides read TGTGCCAGCAGCGCGGGCAGGGGGTTCTCTGGAAACACCATATATTTT. Its translation: CASSAGRGFSGNTIYF.

The chain has TRBV18 and TRBJ1-2; TRBD1 aligns across 11 bases. Germline CDR1 KGHSH, CDR2 LQKENI. CDR3 length: 14 residues. J gave up 7 bases and V 4 bases, and 5 bases lay outside the gene matches. CDR3 protein: CASSQVDRGPGYTF. The CDR3 region has the DNA TGTGCCAGCTCACAGGTGGACAGGGGGCCTGGCTACACCTTC.

The J gene is TRBJ1-1, the V gene TRBV10-3; D perhaps matches TRBD1 (5 bases). The CDR3 runs to 13 residues. The germline CDR1 and CDR2 sequences are ENHRY and SYGVKD. The ends were cut back, 6 bases at V and 7 bases at J, with 15 bases in the middle. The CDR3 region is CAIRKQEASEAFF. The CDR3 DNA follows: TGTGCCATCAGAAAACAGGAAGCGAGTGAAGCTTTCTTT.

The V gene is TRBV7-2, the J gene TRBJ2-3, with 12 nucleotides matching TRBD2. The ends lost 2 bases at V and 6 bases at J; junction bases unmatched: 9. Looked up from germline, CDR1 is SGHTA and CDR2 is FQGNSA. This CDR3 contains 17 residues. In DNA, the CDR3 is TGTGCCAGCAGCTTACATTCACTAGCGGGAGGAGGCGATACGCAGTATTTT. It specifies CASSLHSLAGGGDTQYF.

The chain combines TRBV19 with TRBJ1-2, with 7 bases that match TRBD1. The CDR3 runs to 13 residues. Germline CDR1 reads LNHDA; CDR2 reads SQIVND (reference sequence). V lost 8 bases, J lost 3 bases, and 6 bases stayed unmatched. CDR3 DNA: TGTGCCAGTCTACAGGGGCTTGACTATGGCTACACCTTC. Amino acids: CASLQGLDYGYTF. The full variable domain, with the rest looked up from reference TRBV19 and TRBJ1-2, is DGGITQSPKYLFRKEGQNVTLSCEQNLNHDAMYWYRQDPGQGLRLIYYSQIVNDFQKGDIAEGYSVSREKKESFPLTVTSAQKNPTAFYLCASLQGLDYGYTFGSGTRLTVV.

The chain joins TRBV20-1 to TRBJ2-7, with D perhaps TRBD2 (5 bases). The V and J ends lost 3 bases and 7 bases respectively, with 10 bases between them. Germline-derived CDR1 and CDR2 are DFQATT and SNEGSKA (reference sequence). The CDR3 sequence is 11 residues long. The DNA of the CDR3 is TGCAGTGCTAGCCCTACGGGAGAGCAGTACTTC. Residues: CSASPTGEQYF.

V and J are TRBV27 and TRBJ2-2; tentative D call: TRBD2 (5 bases). V was clipped by 5 bases and J by 5 bases, with 9 bases between them. The CDR3 sequence is 13 residues long. CDR1 and CDR2 from the germline V gene are MNHEY and SMNVEV (reference sequence). CDR3 sequence: CASSQRRTGELFF. CDR3 coding DNA: TGTGCCAGCAGTCAGAGGAGGACCGGGGAGCTGTTTTTT.

This clone was counted between two and nine times. The chain couples TRBV11-2 to TRBJ1-3, with D unresolved. V was shortened by 0 bases and J by 0 bases, with 9 bases between the two germline ends. Germline V gene lookup returns CDR1 SGHAT and CDR2 FQNNGV. This CDR3 contains 16 residues. CDR3 nucleotides: TGTGCCAGCAGCTTAGATCGCCCCGGCTCTGGAAACACCATATATTTT. Protein product: CASSLDRPGSGNTIYF.

The chain carries TRBV30 and TRBJ2-2; 8 bases fit TRBD2. There are 15 residues in the CDR3. The germline gives CDR1 GTSNPN, CDR2 SVGIG (reference sequence). The ends lost 4 bases at V and 3 bases at J; junction bases unmatched: 7. In DNA form, the CDR3 reads TGTGCCTGGACCCCTCCGGGAGGGTACACCGGGGAGCTGTTTTTT. It codes for CAWTPPGGYTGELFF. The variable domain in full, with the rest retrieved from reference TRBV30 and TRBJ2-2, is SQTIHQWPATLVQPVGSPLSLECTVEGTSNPNLYWYRQAAGRGLQLLFYSVGIGQISSEVPQNLSASRPQDRQFILSSKKLLLSDSGFYLCAWTPPGGYTGELFFGEGSRLTVL.

This chain uses TRBV29-1 with TRBJ1-6, with D possibly being TRBD1 (5 bases). Trimming stripped 6 bases from V and 9 bases from J, with 15 bases between. This CDR3 comprises 13 residues. Per germline, CDR1 SQVTM and CDR2 ANQGSEA. The CDR3 region has the DNA TGCAGCGTCTCCGACAGCTCCGGTTCACCCCTCCACTTT. Translation: CSVSDSSGSPLHF.

This chain uses TRBV19 with TRBJ1-4, with 10 bases that match TRBD1. Germline CDR1 reads LNHDA; CDR2 reads SQIVND (reference sequence). V lost 5 bases and J lost 6; bases outside the gene matches: 6. This CDR3 comprises 15 residues. The chain's CDR3 is CASSLTGTGDEKLFF. The CDR3 DNA reads as TGTGCCAGTAGTCTTACCGGGACAGGGGATGAAAAACTGTTTTTT.

This chain connects TRBV6-1 to TRBJ2-5; D may be TRBD1 (6 bases). The V end lost 1 base, the J end lost 7 bases, and 16 bases lay between the germline ends. Germline CDR1 MNHNS, CDR2 SASEGT. The CDR3 spans 15 residues. CDR3 DNA sequence: TGTGCCAGCAGTGAAGTACAGGGCCCCGGGGTGACCCAGTACTTC. Encoded protein: CASSEVQGPGVTQYF.

The chain links TRBV6-5 to TRBJ1-2; D is unclear. The V end lost 6 bases, the J end lost 6 bases, and 17 bases lay between the germline ends. CDR3 length: 14 amino acids. CDR1 and CDR2 (germline): MNHEY, SVGAGI. This CDR3 reads CASRNGRVTHGYTF. As DNA, the CDR3 is TGTGCCAGCAGAAACGGGAGGGTAACGCATGGCTACACCTTC.

The chain couples TRBV28 to TRBJ1-2; the D is unclear. The CDR3 length is 17 residues. The germline V gene has CDR1 MDHEN and CDR2 SYDVKM. V dropped 4 bases and J dropped 4 bases, with 22 bases sitting between them. The CDR3 nucleotides are TGTGCCAGCAGTTCTCCAGGCCGGCCCCCAGGAAGCTATGGCTACACCTTC. Protein: CASSSPGRPPGSYGYTF.

This chain links TRBV6-5 with TRBJ2-1, with 8 bases matching TRBD1. V lost 5 bases to trimming and J lost 3 bases; unmatched junction nucleotides: 6. There are 15 residues in the CDR3. CDR1 and CDR2 from the germline V gene are MNHEY and SVGAGI. The CDR3 protein is CASSVTGTGYNEQFF. The DNA for the CDR3 is TGTGCCAGCAGTGTTACCGGGACAGGCTACAATGAGCAGTTCTTC.

CDR3 loop: CASSVVGGSGYNEQFF. The CDR3 nucleotides are TGTGCCAGCAGCGTAGTGGGGGGGAGTGGATACAATGAGCAGTTCTTC. V usage is TRBV9 and J usage is TRBJ2-1; 7 nucleotides align to TRBD2. With V trimmed by 0 bases and J by 4 bases, 7 bases remained unmatched. The CDR3 sequence is 16 residues long. Per the germline V gene, CDR1 is SGDLS and CDR2 is YYNGEE.

The chain employs TRBV7-3 and TRBJ2-2; possible D gene TRBD2, 6 bases. This CDR3 region has 15 residues. The germline V and J ends were trimmed by 2 bases and 4 bases, with 11 bases remaining between them. Germline V CDR1 and CDR2: SGHTA, FQGTGA. The CDR3 spells CASSLFGSGTGELFF. The DNA for the CDR3 is TGTGCCAGCAGCTTATTCGGGAGTGGCACCGGGGAGCTGTTTTTT.

The chain has TRBV6-6 and TRBJ2-1, with 7 bases that match TRBD2. This CDR3 contains 14 residues. Per the germline V gene, CDR1 is MNHNY and CDR2 is SVGAGI (reference sequence). Trimming took 7 bases from V and 2 from J; bases not matched to a gene: 5. This chain's CDR3 is CASTFSGAYNEQFF. The CDR3 nucleotides read TGTGCCAGCACCTTCAGCGGGGCCTACAATGAGCAGTTCTTC.

V is TRBV18 and J is TRBJ1-2, with D unresolved. V lost 2 bases and J lost 3, with 13 bases in between. There are 15 residues in the CDR3. The germline V gene encodes CDR1 KGHSH and CDR2 LQKENI. The CDR3 sequence: CASSPSRLADYGYTF. The CDR3 region has the DNA TGTGCCAGCTCACCAAGCAGGCTAGCGGACTATGGCTACACCTTC.

This chain connects TRBV6-1 to TRBJ2-5; no firm D call. The CDR3 has 15 residues. Germline V CDR1 and CDR2: MNHNS, SASEGT. Trimming took off 6 bases at V and 2 bases at J, with 16 bases between the two ends. In DNA, the CDR3 is TGTGCCAGCAGGGATTCCCTAGGAACACAAGAGACCCAGTACTTC. This codes for CASRDSLGTQETQYF.

This chain joins TRBV5-4 and TRBJ2-7; TRBD2 matches 9 bases. The V and J ends lost 4 bases and 2 bases, in that order; junction bases with no gene match: 7. The CDR3 is 15 residues long. The germline V gene encodes CDR1 SGHNT and CDR2 YYREEE (reference sequence). CDR3 sequence: CASSTERGATYEQYF. DNA of the CDR3: TGTGCCAGCAGCACCGAGCGGGGGGCCACCTACGAGCAGTACTTC. Variable domain in full (rest from reference TRBV5-4 and TRBJ2-7): ETGVTQSPTHLIKTRGQQVTLRCSSQSGHNTVSWYQQALGQGPQFIFQYYREEENGRGNFPPRFSGLQFPNYSSELNVNALELDDSALYLCASSTERGATYEQYFGPGTRLTVT.

This chain links TRBV30 with TRBJ1-1; the D gene is possibly TRBD1 (5 bases). The CDR3 loop spans 13 amino acids. V gave up 1 base and J gave up 2 bases, with 8 bases separating them. CDR1 is GTSNPN, CDR2 SVGIG, per germline (reference sequence). CDR3 nucleotide sequence: TGTGCCTGGAGTGGACAGTACAACACTGAAGCTTTCTTT. This gives the protein CAWSGQYNTEAFF.

The V call is TRBV28, the J call TRBJ1-4; D remains ambiguous. Per germline, CDR1 MDHEN and CDR2 SYDVKM. This CDR3 contains 15 residues. V shed 6 bases and J shed 0 bases, with 11 bases lying between them. CDR3 sequence reads: CASRPRGATNEKLFF. The CDR3, as DNA: TGTGCCAGCAGACCTCGGGGTGCAACTAATGAAAAACTGTTTTTT.